The clone carrying this T cell receptor (beta chain) appeared a few times. One base separates it from a far larger clone, so it is likely a read error. The identical CDR3 is also encoded by other nucleotide sequences in the sample. This sample stems from a study of sequential checkpoint blockade in melanoma. Across the whole study: Randomization was 1:1 between first-line nivolumab→ipilimumab and ipilimumab→nivolumab.

The protocol was immunoSEQ multiplex PCR, while the TCRdb copy is restricted to in-frame clones and leaves out a portion. The sample has 5,000 or so clones; over 70% are singletons. Treatment denoted: randomized to nivolumab then ipilimumab (arm A) or the reverse (arm B). Sorted cells were live CD3+CD8+, lacking CD19 and CD56, from PBMCs. Germline lookup yields CDR1 SEHNR and CDR2 FQNEAQ (reference sequence). There are 17 residues in the CDR3. Trimming left V 5 bases short and J 0 bases short, with 17 bases between. The J gene is TRBJ1-3, the V gene TRBV7-9, with D unresolved. The receptor was isolated from a human patient with melanoma. Some clones in this sample may be carry-over from other donors' samples. Material: CD8+ T cells sorted from blood (inferred from file names), obtained from a patient given nivolumab and ipilimumab in sequence. This CDR3 is CASSQRAGGRSGNTIYF. The CDR3 DNA sequence: TGTGCCAGCAGCCAAAGGGCAGGAGGCCGCTCTGGAAACACCATATATTTT.